This T cell receptor beta chain was sequenced for a study of control samples from healthy donors and cancer patients. Sequencing used immunoSEQ multiplex PCR; TCRdb keeps in-frame clones, though not all of them. The sample shows over 150,000 clones, 91% of them seen only once. The sequence came from a woman between 35 and 50 years old in good health. What was sequenced was blood.

This CDR3 reads CASSEWLNVGGYTF. Here the CDR3 DNA reads TGTGCCAGCAGTGAATGGTTGAATGTGGGGGGCTACACCTTC. V and J are TRBV25-1 and TRBJ1-2; D remains unclear. The V end was cut by 1 base, the J end by 8 bases, with 14 bases between. The CDR3 consists of 14 residues. Germline values: CDR1 MGHDK, CDR2 SYGVNS.